The 9 T cell receptor beta chains in this list originate from one sample, sequenced in a study of T cells after yellow fever vaccination. TCRdb used MiXCR to reprocess the 5' RACE reads, holding one entry per CDR3 protein. The table includes a few hundred thousand distinct CDR3 sequences, roughly 6.2% detected once. The sample in question was CD4+ T cells sorted from PBMCs, obtained on the day of the yellow fever booster vaccination. The receptors originated from a man aged 30-40 years who received the YFV17D yellow fever vaccine.

The sample holds many counts of this clonotype. V is TRBV7-3 and J is TRBJ2-1; tentative D call: TRBD1 (5 bases). Germline CDR1 reads SGHTA; CDR2 reads FQGTGA. Trimming pared 1 base from V and 8 bases from J, leaving 12 bases between. The CDR3 is 14 amino acids. CDR3 coding DNA: TGTGCCAGCAGCTTAATGTCTGGGGCCCATGAGCAGTTCTTC. This encodes CASSLMSGAHEQFF.

This chain uses TRBV20-1 with TRBJ2-7; D perhaps matches TRBD2 (5 bases). CDR3 length: 14 amino acids. Germline CDR1 is DFQATT and CDR2 is SNEGSKA (reference sequence). The V and J ends lost 0 bases and 3 bases respectively, with 12 bases between them. DNA of the CDR3: TGCAGTGCTAGAGATTTGGACTTGCGCTACGAGCAGTACTTC. This encodes CSARDLDLRYEQYF.

V usage is TRBV13 and J usage is TRBJ2-2; perhaps TRBD1 as D (5 bases). This CDR3 has 17 amino acids. Trimming stripped 5 bases from V and 1 base from J, with 17 bases between. In germline, CDR1 is PRHDT, CDR2 FYEKMQ (reference sequence). The CDR3 nucleotides read TGTGCCAGCAGCCCGACCGACAGAGCACTGAACACCGGGGAGCTGTTTTTT. Its translation: CASSPTDRALNTGELFF.

This clonotype turned up a few times. The chain couples TRBV7-3 to TRBJ2-1; TRBD1 aligns across 12 bases. The germline V gene has CDR1 SGHTA and CDR2 FQGTGA. The CDR3 contains 14 residues. V was clipped by 6 bases and J by 8 bases; unmatched bases: 5. The DNA for the CDR3 is TGTGCCAGCAGTCCCGGGACAGGGGGCTATGAGCAGTTCTTC. Its protein is CASSPGTGGYEQFF.

This clonotype was counted ten times or more. The CDR3, as DNA: TGTGCCAGCAGCCCGACGGCTAGCACAGATACGCAGTATTTT. This sequence encodes CASSPTASTDTQYF. The chain joins TRBV9 to TRBJ2-3; D is unresolved. V was pared by 4 bases and J by 0 bases, with 9 bases between. Germline V gives CDR1 SGDLS, CDR2 YYNGEE. This CDR3 contains 14 residues.

The chain is built from TRBV6-5 and TRBJ2-3; no reliable D call. Trimming stripped 2 bases from V and 0 bases from J, with 9 bases between. This CDR3 spans 15 amino acids. Looked up from germline, CDR1 is MNHEY and CDR2 is SVGAGI. In DNA form, the CDR3 reads TGTGCCAGCAGTTACCGCCGGCCTAGCACAGATACGCAGTATTTT. Translating gives CASSYRRPSTDTQYF.

The sample holds a few counts of this clonotype. This chain links TRBV20-1 with TRBJ2-1; perhaps D is TRBD1 or TRBD2 (5 bases each). Germline V gene data show CDR1 as DFQATT and CDR2 as SNEGSKA (reference sequence). CDR3 length: 16 residues. The ends were cut back, 6 bases at V and 2 bases at J, with 20 bases in the middle. The CDR3 loop is CSALNRDAGAYNEQFF. In DNA, the CDR3 is TGCAGTGCCTTGAACCGGGACGCCGGAGCCTACAATGAGCAGTTCTTC.

In this sample, this clonotype turned up a few times. V gene TRBV6-5 combines with J gene TRBJ2-1; D is ambiguous. Trimming cost V 0 bases and J 3 bases, with 9 bases left between them. CDR3 length: 15 residues. Germline CDR1 and CDR2: MNHEY and SVGAGI. The CDR3 nucleotides are TGTGCCAGCAGTTACTCGAGCCCGTACTACAATGAGCAGTTCTTC. Translating it yields CASSYSSPYYNEQFF.

This clonotype has just a few counts. The J gene is TRBJ2-5, the V gene TRBV7-2, with a tentative D call TRBD2 (5 bases). This CDR3 contains 15 residues. From germline, CDR1 is SGHTA and CDR2 FQGNSA. Trimming left V 6 bases short and J 1 base short, with 15 bases between. CDR3 residues: CASRSKAGSQETQYF. In DNA form, the CDR3 reads TGTGCCAGCAGATCGAAGGCGGGCTCCCAAGAGACCCAGTACTTC.